This T cell receptor (beta chain) derives from a study of cytomegalovirus exposure and HLA in healthy donors. Clones were sequenced by immunoSEQ multiplex PCR, and TCRdb holds only the in-frame ones, with some missing. The sample records 150,000 to 200,000 clones, 86% being singletons. This clone was counted a few times. The antigen is not known. This CDR3 contains 12 residues. Deletions cut 6 bases from V and 5 bases from J, with 11 bases between. CDR1 and CDR2 from the germline V gene are MNHNS and SASEGT. The donors belonged to the approximately 120-subject validation cohort, separate from the 666-subject first cohort. Findings and caveats of the study: Cytomegalovirus-associated status was assigned to about 160 TCR beta chains. In the 120 validation repertoires, about 95% of cluster scores exceeded 0, per a later analysis.

The chain joins TRBV6-1 to TRBJ2-7; D perhaps matches TRBD2 (5 bases). The sequenced sample was PBMCs. The origin of this receptor is a woman under 30 in good health and CMV-seronegative. In nucleotides, the CDR3 is TGTGCCAGCAGATTTGAGGGCGACGAGCAGTACTTC. It specifies CASRFEGDEQYF.